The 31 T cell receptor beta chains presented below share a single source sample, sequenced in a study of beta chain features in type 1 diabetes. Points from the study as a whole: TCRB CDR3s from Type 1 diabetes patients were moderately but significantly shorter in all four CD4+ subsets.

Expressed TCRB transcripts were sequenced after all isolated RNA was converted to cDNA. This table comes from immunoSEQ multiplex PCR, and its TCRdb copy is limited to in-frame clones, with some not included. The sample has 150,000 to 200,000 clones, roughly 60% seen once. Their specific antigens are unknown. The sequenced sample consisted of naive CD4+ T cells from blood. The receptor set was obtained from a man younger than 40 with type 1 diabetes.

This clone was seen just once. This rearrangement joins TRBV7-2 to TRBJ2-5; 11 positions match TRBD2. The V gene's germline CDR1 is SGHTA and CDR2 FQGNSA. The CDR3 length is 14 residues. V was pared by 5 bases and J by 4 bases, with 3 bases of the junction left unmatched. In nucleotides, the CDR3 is TGTGCCAGCAGCATAACTAGCGGGGGAGAGACCCAGTACTTC. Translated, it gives CASSITSGGETQYF.

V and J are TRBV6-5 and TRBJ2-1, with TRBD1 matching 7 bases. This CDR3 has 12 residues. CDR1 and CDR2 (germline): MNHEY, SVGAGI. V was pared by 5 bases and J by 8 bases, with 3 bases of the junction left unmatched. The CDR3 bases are TGTGCCAGCAGTAGACAGGGTCATGAGCAGTTCTTC. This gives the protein CASSRQGHEQFF.

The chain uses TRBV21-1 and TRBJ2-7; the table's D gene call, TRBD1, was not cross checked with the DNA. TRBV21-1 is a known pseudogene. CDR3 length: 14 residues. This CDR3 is CASSKRRQGHEQYF. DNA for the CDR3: TGTGCCAGCAGCAAACGACGCCAGGGCCACGAGCAGTACTTC.

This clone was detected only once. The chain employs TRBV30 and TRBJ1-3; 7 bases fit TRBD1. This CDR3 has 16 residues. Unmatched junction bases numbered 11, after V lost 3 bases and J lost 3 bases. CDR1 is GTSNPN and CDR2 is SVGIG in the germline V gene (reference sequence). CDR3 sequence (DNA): TGTGCCTGGAGGGGCCCGACAGGGCCTATTGGAAACACCATATATTTT. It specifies CAWRGPTGPIGNTIYF.

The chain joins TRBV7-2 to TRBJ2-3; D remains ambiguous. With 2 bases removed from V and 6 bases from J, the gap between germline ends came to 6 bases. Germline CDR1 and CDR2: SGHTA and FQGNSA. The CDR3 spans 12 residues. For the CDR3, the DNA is TGTGCCAGCAGCTTACCCTGGGATACGCAGTATTTT. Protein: CASSLPWDTQYF.

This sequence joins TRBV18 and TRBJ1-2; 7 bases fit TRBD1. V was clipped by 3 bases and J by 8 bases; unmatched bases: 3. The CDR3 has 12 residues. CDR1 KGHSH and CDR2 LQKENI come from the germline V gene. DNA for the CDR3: TGTGCCAGCTCACCCGACAGGGAAGGCTACACCTTC. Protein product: CASSPDREGYTF.

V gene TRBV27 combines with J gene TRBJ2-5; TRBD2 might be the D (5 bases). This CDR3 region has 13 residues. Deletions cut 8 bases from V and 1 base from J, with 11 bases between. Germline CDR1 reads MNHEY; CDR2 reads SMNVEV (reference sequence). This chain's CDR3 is CASSRLSQETQYF. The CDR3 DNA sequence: TGTGCCAGCTCCCGACTATCCCAAGAGACCCAGTACTTC.

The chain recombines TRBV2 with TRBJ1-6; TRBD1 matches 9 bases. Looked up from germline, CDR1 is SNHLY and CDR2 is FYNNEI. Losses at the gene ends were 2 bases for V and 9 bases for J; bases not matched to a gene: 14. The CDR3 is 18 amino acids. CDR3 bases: TGTGCCAGCAGTGAAATGACAGGGGGAAAGTGGGGATTTTCACCCCTCCACTTT. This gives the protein CASSEMTGGKWGFSPLHF.

The CDR3 loop reads CASSSTLLGILPYEQYF. DNA of the CDR3: TGTGCCAGCAGCTCCACCCTTTTAGGGATCCTCCCCTACGAGCAGTACTTC. The J gene is TRBJ2-7, the V gene TRBV7-9, with no clear D. This CDR3 has 17 amino acids. Trimming took 4 bases from V and 2 from J, leaving 21 bases between them. Germline CDR1 is SEHNR and CDR2 is FQNEAQ (reference sequence).

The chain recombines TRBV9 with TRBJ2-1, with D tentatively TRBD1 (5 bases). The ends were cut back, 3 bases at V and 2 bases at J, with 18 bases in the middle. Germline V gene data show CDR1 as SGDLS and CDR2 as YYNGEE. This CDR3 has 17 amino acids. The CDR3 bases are TGTGCCAGCAGCGGGCAGGGTAGGTCAGCAGCCTACAATGAGCAGTTCTTC. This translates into CASSGQGRSAAYNEQFF. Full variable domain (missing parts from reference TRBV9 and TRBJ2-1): DSGVTQTPKHLITATGQRVTLRCSPRSGDLSVYWYQQSLDQGLQFLIQYYNGEERAKGNILERFSAQQFPDLHSELNLSSLELGDSALYFCASSGQGRSAAYNEQFFGPGTRLTVL.

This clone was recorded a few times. The CDR3 coding sequence is TGTGCCAGCAGCTTAGAAAGGCAGGAACTGTTTTTT. It specifies CASSLERQELFF. The rearrangement uses TRBV7-9 and TRBJ1-4; no firm D call. The germline V gene has CDR1 SEHNR and CDR2 FQNEAQ (reference sequence). Trimming removed 1 base from V and 12 bases from J, with 9 bases in between. CDR3 length equals 12 residues.

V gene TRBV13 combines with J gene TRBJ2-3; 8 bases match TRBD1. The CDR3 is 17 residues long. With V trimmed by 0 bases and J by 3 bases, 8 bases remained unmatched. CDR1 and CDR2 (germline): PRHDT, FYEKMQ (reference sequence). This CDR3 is CASSLGDRVFDTDTQYF. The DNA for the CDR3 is TGTGCCAGCAGCTTAGGGGACAGGGTTTTCGATACAGATACGCAGTATTTT.

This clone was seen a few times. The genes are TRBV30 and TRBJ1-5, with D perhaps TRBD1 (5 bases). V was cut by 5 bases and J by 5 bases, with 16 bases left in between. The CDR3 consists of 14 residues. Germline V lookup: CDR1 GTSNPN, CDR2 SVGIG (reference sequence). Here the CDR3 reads CAWDLGTGDQPQHF. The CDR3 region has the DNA TGTGCCTGGGATCTCGGGACGGGAGATCAGCCCCAGCATTTT. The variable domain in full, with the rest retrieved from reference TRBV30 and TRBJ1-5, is SQTIHQWPATLVQPVGSPLSLECTVEGTSNPNLYWYRQAAGRGLQLLFYSVGIGQISSEVPQNLSASRPQDRQFILSSKKLLLSDSGFYLCAWDLGTGDQPQHFGDGTRLSIL.

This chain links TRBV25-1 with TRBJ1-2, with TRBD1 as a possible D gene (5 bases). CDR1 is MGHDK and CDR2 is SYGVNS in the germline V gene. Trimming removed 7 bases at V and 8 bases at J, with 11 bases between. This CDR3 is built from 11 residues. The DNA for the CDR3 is TGTGCCAGCACCGGGGCGCGGGGCTACACCTTC. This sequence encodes CASTGARGYTF.

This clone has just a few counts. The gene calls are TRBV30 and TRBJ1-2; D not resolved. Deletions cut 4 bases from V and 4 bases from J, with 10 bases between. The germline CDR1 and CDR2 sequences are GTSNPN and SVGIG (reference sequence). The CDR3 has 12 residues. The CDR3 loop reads CAWNRAGYGYTF. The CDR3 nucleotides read TGTGCCTGGAACCGGGCTGGCTATGGCTACACCTTC.

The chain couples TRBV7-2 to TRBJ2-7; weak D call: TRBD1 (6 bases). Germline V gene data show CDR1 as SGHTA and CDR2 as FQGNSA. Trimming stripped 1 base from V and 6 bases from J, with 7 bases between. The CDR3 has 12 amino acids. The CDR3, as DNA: TGTGCCAGCAGCTTAGTACAGGGCGAGCAGTACTTC. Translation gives CASSLVQGEQYF. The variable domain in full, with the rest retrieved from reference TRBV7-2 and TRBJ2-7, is GAGVSQSPSNKVTEKGKDVELRCDPISGHTALYWYRQSLGQGLEFLIYFQGNSAPDKSGLPSDRFSAERTGGSVSTLTIQRTQQEDSAVYLCASSLVQGEQYFGPGTRLTVT.

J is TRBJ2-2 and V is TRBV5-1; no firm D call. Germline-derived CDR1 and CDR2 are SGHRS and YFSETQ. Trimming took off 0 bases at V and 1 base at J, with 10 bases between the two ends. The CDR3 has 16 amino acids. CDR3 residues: CASSLAAGLNTGELFF. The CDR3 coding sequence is TGCGCCAGCAGCTTGGCGGCAGGATTGAACACCGGGGAGCTGTTTTTT. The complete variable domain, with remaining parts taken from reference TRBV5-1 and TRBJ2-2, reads KAGVTQTPRYLIKTRGQQVTLSCSPISGHRSVSWYQQTPGQGLQFLFEYFSETQRNKGNFPGRFSGRQFSNSRSEMNVSTLELGDSALYLCASSLAAGLNTGELFFGEGSRLTVL.

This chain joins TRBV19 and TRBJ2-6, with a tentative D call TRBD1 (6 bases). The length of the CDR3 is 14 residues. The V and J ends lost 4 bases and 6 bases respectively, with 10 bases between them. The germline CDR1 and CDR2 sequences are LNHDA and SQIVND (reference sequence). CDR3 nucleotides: TGTGCCAGTAGTACAGGGGTAGAGGCCAACGTCCTGACTTTC. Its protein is CASSTGVEANVLTF.

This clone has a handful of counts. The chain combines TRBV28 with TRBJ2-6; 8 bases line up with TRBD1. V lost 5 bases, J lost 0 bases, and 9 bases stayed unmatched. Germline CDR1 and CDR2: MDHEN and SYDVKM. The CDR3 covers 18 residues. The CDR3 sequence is CASSPRTGLSSGANVLTF. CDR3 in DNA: TGTGCCAGCAGTCCCAGGACAGGGCTAAGCTCTGGGGCCAACGTCCTGACTTTC. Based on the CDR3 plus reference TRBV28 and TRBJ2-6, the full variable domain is DVKVTQSSRYLVKRTGEKVFLECVQDMDHENMFWYRQDPGLGLRLIYFSYDVKMKEKGDIPEGYSVSREKKERFSLILESASTNQTSMYLCASSPRTGLSSGANVLTFGAGSRLTVL.

The CDR3 protein is CASSQDFREDYEQYF. In DNA, the CDR3 is TGCGCCAGCAGCCAAGATTTCAGGGAGGACTACGAGCAGTACTTC. This chain connects TRBV4-3 to TRBJ2-7, with D perhaps matching TRBD2 (6 bases). The V and J ends lost 0 bases and 3 bases respectively, with 12 bases between them. Per the germline V gene, CDR1 is LGHNA and CDR2 is YSLEER. The CDR3 sequence is 15 residues long.

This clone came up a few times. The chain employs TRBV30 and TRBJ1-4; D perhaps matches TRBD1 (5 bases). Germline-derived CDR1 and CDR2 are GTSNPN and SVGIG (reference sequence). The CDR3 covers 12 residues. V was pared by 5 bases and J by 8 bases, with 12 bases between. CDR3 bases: TGTGCCTGGGAAGAGTGGGGCGAAAAACTGTTTTTT. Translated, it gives CAWEEWGEKLFF.

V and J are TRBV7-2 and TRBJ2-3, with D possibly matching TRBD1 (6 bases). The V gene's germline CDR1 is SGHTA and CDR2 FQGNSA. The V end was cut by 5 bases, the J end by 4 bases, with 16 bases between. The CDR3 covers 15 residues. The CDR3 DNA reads TGTGCCAGCAGCCTGATGGGGGCCTTGGCAGATACGCAGTATTTT. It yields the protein CASSLMGALADTQYF. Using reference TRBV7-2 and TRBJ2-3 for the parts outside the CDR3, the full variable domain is GAGVSQSPSNKVTEKGKDVELRCDPISGHTALYWYRQSLGQGLEFLIYFQGNSAPDKSGLPSDRFSAERTGGSVSTLTIQRTQQEDSAVYLCASSLMGALADTQYFGPGTRLTVL.

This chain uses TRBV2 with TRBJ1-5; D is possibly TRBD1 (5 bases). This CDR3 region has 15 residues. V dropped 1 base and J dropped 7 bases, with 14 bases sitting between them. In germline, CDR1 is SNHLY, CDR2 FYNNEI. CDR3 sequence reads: CASSEVRQGRQPQHF. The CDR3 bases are TGTGCCAGCAGTGAAGTACGGCAGGGACGCCAGCCCCAGCATTTT.

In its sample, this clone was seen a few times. CDR3 sequence (DNA): TGTGCCTGGAGCATGGTAGCGGGGTATGAGCAGTTCTTC. Translating it yields CAWSMVAGYEQFF. The V call is TRBV30, the J call TRBJ2-1; TRBD2 aligns across 8 bases. Germline CDR1 GTSNPN, CDR2 SVGIG (reference sequence). The length of the CDR3 is 13 residues. V trimming: 3 bases; J trimming: 8 bases; junction bases outside the gene matches: 6.

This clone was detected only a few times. CDR3 sequence reads: CSVDQGWVADTQYF. The CDR3 nucleotides are TGCAGCGTTGACCAGGGGTGGGTGGCAGATACGCAGTATTTT. The chain joins TRBV29-1 to TRBJ2-3; D may be TRBD1 (6 bases). Germline CDR1 is SQVTM and CDR2 is ANQGSEA. The V end was cut by 3 bases, the J end by 4 bases, with 14 bases between. The CDR3 extends over 14 amino acids.

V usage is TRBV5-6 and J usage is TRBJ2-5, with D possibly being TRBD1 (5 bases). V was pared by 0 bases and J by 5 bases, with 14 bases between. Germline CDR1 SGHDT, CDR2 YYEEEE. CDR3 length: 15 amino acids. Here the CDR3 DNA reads TGTGCCAGCAGCTTGGTGGGGCAGGGAAAGGAGACCCAGTACTTC. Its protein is CASSLVGQGKETQYF.

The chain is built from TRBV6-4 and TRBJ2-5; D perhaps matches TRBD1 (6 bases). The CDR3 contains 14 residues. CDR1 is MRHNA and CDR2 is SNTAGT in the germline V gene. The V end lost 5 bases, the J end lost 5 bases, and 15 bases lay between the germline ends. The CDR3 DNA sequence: TGTGCCAGCAGTAAAACAGGGTCGGGCGAGACCCAGTACTTC. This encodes CASSKTGSGETQYF.

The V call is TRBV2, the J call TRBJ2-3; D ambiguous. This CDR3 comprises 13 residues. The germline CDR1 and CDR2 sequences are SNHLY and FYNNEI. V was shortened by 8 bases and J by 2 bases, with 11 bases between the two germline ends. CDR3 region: CASDPDITDTQYF. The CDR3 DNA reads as TGTGCCAGCGATCCAGACATCACAGATACGCAGTATTTT.

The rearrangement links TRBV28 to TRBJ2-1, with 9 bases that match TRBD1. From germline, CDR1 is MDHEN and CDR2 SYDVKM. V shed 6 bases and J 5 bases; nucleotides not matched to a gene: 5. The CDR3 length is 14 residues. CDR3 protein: CASRGTGRNNEQFF. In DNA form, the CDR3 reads TGTGCCAGCAGGGGGACAGGGAGAAACAATGAGCAGTTCTTC.

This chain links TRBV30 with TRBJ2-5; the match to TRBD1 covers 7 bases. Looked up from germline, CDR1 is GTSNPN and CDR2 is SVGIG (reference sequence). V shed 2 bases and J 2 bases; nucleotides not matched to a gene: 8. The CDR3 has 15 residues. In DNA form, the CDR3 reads TGTGCCTGGAGTAGGACAGGATCCTTACAAGAGACCCAGTACTTC. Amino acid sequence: CAWSRTGSLQETQYF. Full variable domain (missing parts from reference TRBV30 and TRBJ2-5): SQTIHQWPATLVQPVGSPLSLECTVEGTSNPNLYWYRQAAGRGLQLLFYSVGIGQISSEVPQNLSASRPQDRQFILSSKKLLLSDSGFYLCAWSRTGSLQETQYFGPGTRLLVL.

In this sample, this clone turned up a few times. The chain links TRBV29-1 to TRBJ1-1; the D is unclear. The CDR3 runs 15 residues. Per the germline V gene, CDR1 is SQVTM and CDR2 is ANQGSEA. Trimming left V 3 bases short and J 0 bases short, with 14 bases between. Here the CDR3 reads CSVDFQRTMNTEAFF. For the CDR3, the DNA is TGCAGCGTTGATTTCCAGAGAACGATGAACACTGAAGCTTTCTTT.